The 20 T cell receptor beta chains in this list originate from one sample, sequenced in a study of T cells after yellow fever vaccination (dated by TCRdb to about 2019). Libraries were prepared through 5' RACE. Sequenced on an Illumina HiSeq 2500. The public reads were quality trimmed at Q25 with fastp and then assembled into clones with MiXCR by TCRdb, keeping productive beta chains. Rows with one shared CDR3 protein collapse into an entry with the most common genes and DNA. Counted in this sample were some 560,000 distinct CDR3 sequences; approximately 16% of them appeared once. 15% to 20% of the sample belongs to the ten largest clones. The sample's treatment or condition, from its label and the paper: live attenuated yellow fever vaccine strain. The specimen comprised PBMCs, sampled about 5 days after the first yellow fever vaccination. Receptors originate from a man between 18 and 35 years old who received the YFV17D yellow fever vaccine.

This clonotype was detected a few times. V is TRBV12-3 or TRBV12-4 and J is TRBJ2-1; possible D gene TRBD1, 6 bases. The CDR3 covers 15 residues. Trimming cost V 5 bases and J 0 bases, with 11 bases left between them. DNA of the CDR3: TGTGCCAGCAGTCCACAGGGTAACTCCTACAATGAGCAGTTCTTC. Residues: CASSPQGNSYNEQFF.

This clonotype was detected a few times. This sequence joins TRBV12-3 or TRBV12-4 and TRBJ2-1; no clear D gene. V was pared by 6 bases and J by 2 bases, with 8 bases between. The CDR3 contains 13 residues. The CDR3 DNA reads TGTGCCAGCAGCTTGTCAGCCTACAATGAGCAGTTCTTC. Protein sequence: CASSLSAYNEQFF.

The count of this clonotype is one. This sequence joins TRBV6-1 and TRBJ2-2, with 14 bases identical to TRBD2. The CDR3 has 16 amino acids. J was trimmed by 6 bases and V by 6 bases; bases with no gene match: 6. Per germline, CDR1 MNHNS and CDR2 SASEGT. The CDR3 region has the DNA TGTGCCAGCAGCCTGACTAGCGGGGGGGCTCCCGGGGAGCTGTTTTTT. It is translated as CASSLTSGGAPGELFF.

This chain joins TRBV11-2 and TRBJ2-1; 7 nucleotides align to TRBD2. The ends lost 5 bases at V and 0 bases at J; junction bases unmatched: 13. Germline V gives CDR1 SGHAT, CDR2 FQNNGV. The CDR3 is 18 amino acids. CDR3 sequence reads: CASSLRKLGGGSYNEQFF. CDR3 sequence (DNA): TGTGCCAGCAGCCTACGAAAACTGGGGGGGGGCTCCTACAATGAGCAGTTCTTC.

Only a few counts were recorded for this clonotype. The chain recombines TRBV7-9 with TRBJ2-5; D unclear. CDR3 size: 8 residues. Germline V lookup: CDR1 SEHNR, CDR2 FQNEAQ (reference sequence). The ends were cut back, 10 bases at V and 13 bases at J, with 10 bases in the middle. CDR3 amino acids: CANPTLYF. For the CDR3, the DNA is TGTGCCAACCCGACCTTGTACTTC.

DNA for the CDR3: TGCGCCAGCAGCTTGAGAGAATCAACTAATGAAAAACTGTTTTTT. It encodes CASSLRESTNEKLFF. V and J are TRBV5-1 and TRBJ1-4; no clear D gene. Trimming left V 1 base short and J 0 bases short, with 7 bases between. CDR3 length equals 15 residues. Germline CDR1 is SGHRS and CDR2 is YFSETQ.

V usage is TRBV6-1 and J usage is TRBJ1-1; D perhaps matches TRBD1 (5 bases). Trimming pared 5 bases from V and 10 bases from J, leaving 11 bases between. The CDR3 length is 11 residues. Germline V gene data show CDR1 as MNHNS and CDR2 as SASEGT. The CDR3 DNA follows: TGTGCCAGCAGTACCGGACAAGGAGCTTTCTTT. Translated, it gives CASSTGQGAFF.

This clonotype was seen a few times. This chain uses TRBV7-2 with TRBJ1-4; TRBD1 agrees at 8 bases. Germline CDR1 SGHTA, CDR2 FQGNSA. The CDR3 is 15 residues long. With V trimmed by 5 bases and J by 2 bases, 4 bases remained unmatched. The DNA for the CDR3 is TGTGCCAGCAGCCATTCAGGGGGCACTAATGAAAAACTGTTTTTT. It is translated as CASSHSGGTNEKLFF.

This clonotype has just a few counts. V is TRBV5-1 and J is TRBJ1-1; weak D call: TRBD1 (6 bases). From germline, CDR1 is SGHRS and CDR2 YFSETQ. CDR3 size: 15 residues. The ends were cut back, 9 bases at V and 1 base at J, with 19 bases in the middle. The CDR3 protein is CATSIGGAENTEAFF. DNA of the CDR3: TGCGCCACCTCGATTGGGGGCGCTGAGAACACTGAAGCTTTCTTT.

The gene calls are TRBV6-6 and TRBJ1-6; no reliable D call. Trimming took 5 bases from V and 11 from J, leaving 10 bases between them. The CDR3 runs to 12 residues. Looked up from germline, CDR1 is MNHNY and CDR2 is SVGAGI (reference sequence). CDR3 DNA sequence: TGTGCCAGCAGTCTGTTGGATGCACCCCTCCACTTT. It codes for CASSLLDAPLHF.

The chain combines TRBV7-8 with TRBJ2-3, with no clear D. The CDR3 is 16 residues long. V was trimmed by 6 bases and J by 0 bases, leaving 16 bases between them. Germline V gene sequence: CDR1 SGHVS, CDR2 FQNEAQ. Here the CDR3 DNA reads TGTGCCAGCAGGCGGCTCGGATTTTCTAGCACAGATACGCAGTATTTT. Amino acid sequence: CASRRLGFSSTDTQYF.

The CDR3, as DNA: TGTGCCAGCAGCCGATATAACGAGCCCCAGCATTTT. Its translation: CASSRYNEPQHF. The chain couples TRBV5-6 to TRBJ1-5; D is uncertain. The CDR3 runs to 12 residues. Trimming pared 4 bases from V and 8 bases from J, leaving 10 bases between. Germline V lookup: CDR1 SGHDT, CDR2 YYEEEE.

The chain carries TRBV11-3 and TRBJ2-3; D is perhaps TRBD1 or TRBD2 (7 bases each). Germline CDR1 SGHNT, CDR2 YENEEA. Trimming left V 3 bases short and J 5 bases short, with 18 bases between. The CDR3 is made up of 16 amino acids. CDR3: CASSLTGREMGDTQYF. The DNA of the CDR3 is TGTGCCAGCAGCTTGACAGGGAGGGAGATGGGAGATACGCAGTATTTT.

The chain uses TRBV7-9 and TRBJ2-1; D may be TRBD2 (5 bases). The CDR3 covers 14 residues. Per the germline V gene, CDR1 is SEHNR and CDR2 is FQNEAQ (reference sequence). The V end lost 8 bases, the J end lost 1 base, and 12 bases lay between the germline ends. The CDR3: CASARTGSYNEQFF. In DNA, the CDR3 is TGTGCCAGCGCCCGGACGGGGTCCTACAATGAGCAGTTCTTC.

The rearrangement links TRBV12-5 to TRBJ1-5; a weak D match, TRBD1 (6 bases). Germline assignment: CDR1 LGHNT and CDR2 FRNRAP. Trimming cost V 5 bases and J 4 bases, with 12 bases left between them. The CDR3 extends over 14 amino acids. In nucleotides, the CDR3 is TGTGCTAGTGGTCCTACAGGGACGAATCAGCCCCAGCATTTT. Translation: CASGPTGTNQPQHF.

This clonotype was counted only a few times. V usage is TRBV6-5 and J usage is TRBJ2-2, with D perhaps TRBD1 (6 bases). Germline-derived CDR1 and CDR2 are MNHEY and SVGAGI. Trimming pared 0 bases from V and 6 bases from J, leaving 11 bases between. This CDR3 comprises 15 residues. CDR3 bases: TGTGCCAGCAGTTACTCGGTCAAGGGGGCCGGGGAGCTGTTTTTT. Protein sequence: CASSYSVKGAGELFF.

There are a few counts of this clonotype. The chain recombines TRBV11-1 with TRBJ2-2; D is perhaps TRBD1 (7 bases). The CDR3 totals 14 residues. The V and J ends lost 3 bases and 7 bases respectively, with 12 bases between them. Germline V gene data show CDR1 as SGHAT and CDR2 as FQDESV (reference sequence). In DNA form, the CDR3 reads TGTGCCAGCAGCTTTGACAGGGAGGTCGGGGAGCTGTTTTTT. It specifies CASSFDREVGELFF.

The chain joins TRBV9 to TRBJ2-6; D gene uncertain. The CDR3 totals 16 residues. V lost 3 bases to trimming and J lost 0 bases, with 10 bases between them. Germline-derived CDR1 and CDR2 are SGDLS and YYNGEE. The CDR3 region has the DNA TGTGCCAGCAGCGCCGACATGTACTCTGGGGCCAACGTCCTGACTTTC. Its translation: CASSADMYSGANVLTF.

Remarks on this clonotype: A read error may be the cause here, since a much bigger clone is one base away. The chain uses TRBV6-2 or TRBV6-3 and TRBJ2-1, with 7 bases that match TRBD1. Per the germline V gene, CDR1 is MNHEY and CDR2 is SVGEGT. CDR3 size: 15 residues. V dropped 0 bases and J dropped 10; count of bases not matched to a gene: 9. The CDR3, as DNA: TGTGCCAGCAGTTACTCTTGTAAGGGGGCTGGGGAGCAGTTCTTC. Translated: CASSYSCKGAGEQFF.

This clonotype has just a few counts. The rearrangement links TRBV5-1 to TRBJ1-5; 7 nucleotides agree with TRBD1. Germline CDR1 is SGHRS and CDR2 is YFSETQ. The CDR3 covers 15 residues. V lost 3 bases and J lost 5; bases outside the gene matches: 8. CDR3 nucleotides: TGCGCCAGCAGCTACGCCGGGACAGATGATCAGCCCCAGCATTTT. Translated, it gives CASSYAGTDDQPQHF.